The clone carrying this TCR beta chain showed up just a few times. The antigen is undetermined. Template material for TCR beta VDJ and CDR3 profiling consisted of genomic DNA. TCRdb passed the reads through MiXCR, listing each CDR3 protein once. The sample yields 150,000 to 200,000 distinct CDR3 sequences, about half seen once. This record comes from a study of CD8+CD57+ T cells in acquired aplastic anemia. Overall study context: Sorted cells (CD4+ and CD8+) yielded DNA amounts that averaged approximately 3 ug. Study-wide results and caveats: The CD8+ Simpson's diversity of patients and controls was not significantly different. There were twenty-nine CD8+ CDR3 sequences that occurred in both patients and controls.

The authors sequenced patients whose flow cytometry had shown CD8+CD57+ cell expansion. Everyone among the patients had severe acquired aplastic anemia. This TCR was sampled from a human donor with aplastic anemia. Input material: sorted CD4+, CD8+, or CD8+CD57+ T cells (not recorded which) from PBMCs.

The CDR3 loop is CASTQRGAEQFF. CDR3 nucleotides: TGTGCCAGCACCCAGAGGGGAGCGGAGCAGTTCTTC. V and J are TRBV7-8 and TRBJ2-1; the D call may be TRBD1 or TRBD2 (5 bases each). The CDR3 has 12 residues. With 7 bases removed from V and 10 bases from J, the gap between germline ends came to 14 bases. Germline CDR1 SGHVS, CDR2 FQNEAQ.